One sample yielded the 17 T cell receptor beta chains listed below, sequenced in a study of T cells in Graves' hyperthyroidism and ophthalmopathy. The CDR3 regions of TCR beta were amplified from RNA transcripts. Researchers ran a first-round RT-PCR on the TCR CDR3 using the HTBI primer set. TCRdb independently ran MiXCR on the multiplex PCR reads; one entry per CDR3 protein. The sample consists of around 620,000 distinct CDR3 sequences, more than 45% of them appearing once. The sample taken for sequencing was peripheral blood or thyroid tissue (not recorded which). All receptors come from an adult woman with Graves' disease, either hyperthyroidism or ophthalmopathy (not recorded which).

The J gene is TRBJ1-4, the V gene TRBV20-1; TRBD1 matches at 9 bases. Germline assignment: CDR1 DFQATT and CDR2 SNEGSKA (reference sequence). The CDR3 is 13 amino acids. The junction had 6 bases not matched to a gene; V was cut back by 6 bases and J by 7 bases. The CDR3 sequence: CSARTGAGEKLFF. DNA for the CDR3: TGCAGTGCCCGGACAGGGGCTGGTGAAAAACTGTTTTTT.

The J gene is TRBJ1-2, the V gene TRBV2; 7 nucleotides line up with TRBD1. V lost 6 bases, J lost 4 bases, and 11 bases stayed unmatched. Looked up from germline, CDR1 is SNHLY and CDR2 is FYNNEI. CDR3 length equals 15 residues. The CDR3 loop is CASSQRQGRFYGYTF. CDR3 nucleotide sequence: TGTGCCAGCAGCCAGCGACAGGGACGATTCTATGGCTACACCTTC. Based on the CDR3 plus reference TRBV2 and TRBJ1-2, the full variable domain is EPEVTQTPSHQVTQMGQEVILRCVPISNHLYFYWYRQILGQKVEFLVSFYNNEISEKSEIFDDQFSVERPDGSNFTLKIRSTKLEDSAMYFCASSQRQGRFYGYTFGSGTRLTVV.

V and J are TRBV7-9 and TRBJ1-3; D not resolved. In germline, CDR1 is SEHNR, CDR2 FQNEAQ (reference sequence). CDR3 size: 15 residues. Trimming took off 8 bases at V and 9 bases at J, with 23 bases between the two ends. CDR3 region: CASRWVDPNVGTIYF. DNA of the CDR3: TGTGCCAGCCGCTGGGTGGACCCGAACGTGGGCACCATATATTTT.

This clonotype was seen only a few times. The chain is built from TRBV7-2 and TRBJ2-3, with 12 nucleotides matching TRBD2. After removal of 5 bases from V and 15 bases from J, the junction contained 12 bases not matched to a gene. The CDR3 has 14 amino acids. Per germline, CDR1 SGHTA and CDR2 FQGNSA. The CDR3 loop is CASSKTSGSSAQYF. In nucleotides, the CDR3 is TGTGCCAGCAGCAAGACTAGCGGGAGCTCAGCACAATATTTT.

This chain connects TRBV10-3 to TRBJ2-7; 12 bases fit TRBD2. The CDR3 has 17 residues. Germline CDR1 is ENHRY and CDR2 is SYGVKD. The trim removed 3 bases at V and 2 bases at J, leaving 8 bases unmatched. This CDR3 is CAISDPGTSGPAYEQYF. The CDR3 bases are TGTGCCATCAGTGACCCGGGGACTAGCGGGCCTGCCTACGAGCAGTACTTC.

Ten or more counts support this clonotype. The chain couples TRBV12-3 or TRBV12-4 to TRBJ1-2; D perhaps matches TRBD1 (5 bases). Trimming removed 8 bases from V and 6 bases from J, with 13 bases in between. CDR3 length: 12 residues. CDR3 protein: CASWGPGDGYTF. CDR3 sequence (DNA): TGTGCCAGCTGGGGCCCTGGGGATGGCTACACCTTC.

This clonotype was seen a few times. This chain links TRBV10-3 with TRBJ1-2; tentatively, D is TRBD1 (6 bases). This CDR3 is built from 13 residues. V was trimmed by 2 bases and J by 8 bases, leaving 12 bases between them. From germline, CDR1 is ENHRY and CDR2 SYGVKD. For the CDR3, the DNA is TGTGCCATCAGTGAGACAGGGACTCGGGGCTACACCTTC. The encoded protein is CAISETGTRGYTF.

DNA of the CDR3: TGCGCCAGCAGCCTGTTCCGGGACAGGCGGGTCTACGAGCAGTACTTC. It yields the protein CASSLFRDRRVYEQYF. This sequence joins TRBV5-1 and TRBJ2-7, with 8 bases fitting TRBD1. CDR1 is SGHRS and CDR2 is YFSETQ in the germline V gene. The CDR3 consists of 16 residues. The J segment lost 3 bases and the V segment lost 4 bases, leaving 12 bases of the junction unmatched. The full variable domain, completed using reference TRBV5-1 and TRBJ2-7, is KAGVTQTPRYLIKTRGQQVTLSCSPISGHRSVSWYQQTPGQGLQFLFEYFSETQRNKGNFPGRFSGRQFSNSRSEMNVSTLELGDSALYLCASSLFRDRRVYEQYFGPGTRLTVT.

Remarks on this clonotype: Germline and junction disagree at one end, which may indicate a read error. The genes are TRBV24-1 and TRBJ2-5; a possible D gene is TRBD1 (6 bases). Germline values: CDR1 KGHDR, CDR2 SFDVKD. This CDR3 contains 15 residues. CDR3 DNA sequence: TGTGCTACCACCTCCAAAGGGGGAGTTGGAGAGACCCAGTACTTC. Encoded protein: CATTSKGGVGETQYF.

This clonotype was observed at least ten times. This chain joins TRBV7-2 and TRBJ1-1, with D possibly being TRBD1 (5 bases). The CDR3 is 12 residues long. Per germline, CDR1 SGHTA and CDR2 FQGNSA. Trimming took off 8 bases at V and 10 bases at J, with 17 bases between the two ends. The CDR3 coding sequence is TGTGCCAGCGCCCCGAGGGGTCATAGAGCTTTCTTT. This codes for CASAPRGHRAFF.

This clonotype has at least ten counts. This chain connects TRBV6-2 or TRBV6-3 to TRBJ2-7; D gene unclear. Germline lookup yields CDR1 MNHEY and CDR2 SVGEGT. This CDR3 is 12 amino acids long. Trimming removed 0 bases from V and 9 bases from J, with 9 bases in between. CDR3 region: CASSYSTAGQYF. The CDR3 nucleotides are TGTGCCAGCAGTTACTCGACCGCTGGGCAGTACTTC.

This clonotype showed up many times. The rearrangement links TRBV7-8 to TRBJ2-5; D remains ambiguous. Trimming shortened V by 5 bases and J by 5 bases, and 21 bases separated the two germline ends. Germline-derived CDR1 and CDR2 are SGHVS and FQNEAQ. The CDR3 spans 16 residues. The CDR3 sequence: CASSPEYRHMMETQYF. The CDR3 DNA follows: TGTGCCAGCAGCCCGGAATATCGACATATGATGGAGACCCAGTACTTC. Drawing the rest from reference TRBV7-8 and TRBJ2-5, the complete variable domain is GAGVSQSPRYKVAKRGQDVALRCDPISGHVSLFWYQQALGQGPEFLTYFQNEAQLDKSGLPSDRFFAERPEGSVSTLKIQRTQQEDSAVYLCASSPEYRHMMETQYFGPGTRLLVL.

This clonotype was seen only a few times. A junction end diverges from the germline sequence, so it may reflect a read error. CDR3 nucleotides: TGTGCCAGCTCGGGGACTAGCGTCCTCTCTGGGAACACCATATATTTT. Residues: CASSGTSVLSGNTIYF. This chain links TRBV7-8 with TRBJ1-3, with D possibly TRBD1 on 5 matching bases. Germline V lookup: CDR1 SGHVS, CDR2 FQNEAQ. The CDR3 is 16 amino acids.

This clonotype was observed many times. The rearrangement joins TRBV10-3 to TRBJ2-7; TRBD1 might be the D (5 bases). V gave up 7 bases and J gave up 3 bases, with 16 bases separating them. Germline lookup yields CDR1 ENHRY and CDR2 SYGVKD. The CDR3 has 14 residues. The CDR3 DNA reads TGTGCCATCACCGCGCAGGGAACCAGCTACGAGCAGTACTTC. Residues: CAITAQGTSYEQYF.

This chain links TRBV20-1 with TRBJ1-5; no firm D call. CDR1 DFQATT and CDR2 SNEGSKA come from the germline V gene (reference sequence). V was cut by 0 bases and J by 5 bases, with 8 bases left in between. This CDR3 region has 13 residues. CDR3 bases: TGCAGTGCTAGAGAGGCAGCGGATCAGCCCCAGCATTTT. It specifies CSAREAADQPQHF.

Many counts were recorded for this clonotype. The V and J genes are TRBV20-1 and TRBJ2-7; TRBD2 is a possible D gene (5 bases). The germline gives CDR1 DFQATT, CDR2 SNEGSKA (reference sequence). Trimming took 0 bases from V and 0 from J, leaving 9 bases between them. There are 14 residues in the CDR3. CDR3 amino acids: CSARDYGISYEQYF. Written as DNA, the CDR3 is TGCAGTGCTAGAGATTACGGGATCTCCTACGAGCAGTACTTC.

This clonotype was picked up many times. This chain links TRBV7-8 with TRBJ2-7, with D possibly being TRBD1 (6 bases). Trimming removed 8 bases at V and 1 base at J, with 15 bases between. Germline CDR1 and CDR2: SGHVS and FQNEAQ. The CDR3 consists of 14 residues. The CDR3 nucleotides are TGTGCCAGCTTGGGGCAGGGGTCATCCTACGAGCAGTACTTC. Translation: CASLGQGSSYEQYF.